This TCR beta chain comes out of a study of blood T cell repertoires in COVID-19. TCRdb keeps only in-frame clones here, not all; method: immunoSEQ multiplex PCR. The sample holds fewer than 50,000 clones; around nine tenths are singletons and the top ten take approximately 4%. The CDR3 extends over 12 amino acids. Germline V gene data show CDR1 as ENHRY and CDR2 as SYGVKD. V gave up 0 bases and J gave up 4 bases, with 3 bases separating them. The rearrangement joins TRBV10-3 to TRBJ1-1; D not certain. The clonotype comes from a human donor in a cohort sampled during active COVID-19. The specimen sequenced was peripheral blood. The CDR3 DNA reads as TGTGCCATCAGTGAGTCGAGCACTGAAGCTTTCTTT. It encodes CAISESSTEAFF.